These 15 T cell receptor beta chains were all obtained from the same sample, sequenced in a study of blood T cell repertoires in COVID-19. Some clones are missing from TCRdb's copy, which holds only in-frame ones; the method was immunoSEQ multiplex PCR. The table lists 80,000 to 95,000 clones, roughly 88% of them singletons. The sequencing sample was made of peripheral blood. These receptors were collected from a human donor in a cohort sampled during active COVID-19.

The CDR3 nucleotides read TGCGCCAGCAGCTTGCTCGGGACTAGCGGGGGAGCAGATACGCAGTATTTT. This translates into CASSLLGTSGGADTQYF. This chain uses TRBV5-1 with TRBJ2-3, with 14 nucleotides matching TRBD2. The CDR3 consists of 17 residues. V was clipped by 1 base and J by 4 bases; unmatched bases: 5. The germline gives CDR1 SGHRS, CDR2 YFSETQ.

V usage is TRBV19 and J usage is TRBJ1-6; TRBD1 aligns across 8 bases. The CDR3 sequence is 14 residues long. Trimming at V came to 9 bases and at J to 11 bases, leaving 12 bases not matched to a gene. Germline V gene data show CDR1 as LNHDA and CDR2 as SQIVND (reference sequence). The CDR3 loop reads CASRSEQGGTPLHF. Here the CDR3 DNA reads TGTGCCAGCCGGAGTGAACAGGGGGGAACACCCCTCCACTTT.

Here the CDR3 DNA reads TGTGCCAGCAGTGAAATCGGTTATGAGGTGGGGAGCCCCGGGGAGCTGTTTTTT. It codes for CASSEIGYEVGSPGELFF. V usage is TRBV6-1 and J usage is TRBJ2-2, with D possibly being TRBD2 (5 bases). This CDR3 has 18 residues. CDR1 is MNHNS, CDR2 SASEGT, per germline. V was trimmed by 2 bases and J by 6 bases, leaving 22 bases between them.

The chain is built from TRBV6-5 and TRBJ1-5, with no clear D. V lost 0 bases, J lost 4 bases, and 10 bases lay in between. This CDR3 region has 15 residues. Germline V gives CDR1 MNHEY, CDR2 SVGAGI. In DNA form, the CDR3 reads TGTGCCAGCAGTTACTCATTGGCATTAAATCAGCCCCAGCATTTT. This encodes CASSYSLALNQPQHF.

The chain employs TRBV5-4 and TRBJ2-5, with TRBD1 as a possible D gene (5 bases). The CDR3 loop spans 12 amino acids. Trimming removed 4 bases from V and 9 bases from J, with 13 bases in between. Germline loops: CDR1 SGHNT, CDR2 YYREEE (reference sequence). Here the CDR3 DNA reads TGTGCCAGCAGCCCGGTAGAAGGGGCCCAGTACTTC. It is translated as CASSPVEGAQYF.

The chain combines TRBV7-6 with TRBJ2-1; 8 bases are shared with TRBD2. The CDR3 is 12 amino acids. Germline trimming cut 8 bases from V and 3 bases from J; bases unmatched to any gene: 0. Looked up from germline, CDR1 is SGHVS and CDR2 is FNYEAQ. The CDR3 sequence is CASRGGYNEQFF. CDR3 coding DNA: TGTGCCAGCCGGGGGGGCTACAATGAGCAGTTCTTC.

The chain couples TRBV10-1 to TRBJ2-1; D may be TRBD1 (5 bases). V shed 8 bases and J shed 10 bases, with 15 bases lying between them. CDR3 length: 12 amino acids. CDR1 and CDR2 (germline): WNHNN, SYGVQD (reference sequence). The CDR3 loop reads CASSRQGKEQFF. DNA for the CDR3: TGCGCCAGCTCCCGGCAGGGCAAAGAGCAGTTCTTC.

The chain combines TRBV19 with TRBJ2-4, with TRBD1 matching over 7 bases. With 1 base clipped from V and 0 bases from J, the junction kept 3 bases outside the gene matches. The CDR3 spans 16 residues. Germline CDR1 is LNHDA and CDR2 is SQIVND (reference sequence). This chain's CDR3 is CASSIARGIAKNIQYF. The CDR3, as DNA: TGTGCCAGTAGTATAGCCAGGGGGATAGCCAAAAACATTCAGTACTTC.

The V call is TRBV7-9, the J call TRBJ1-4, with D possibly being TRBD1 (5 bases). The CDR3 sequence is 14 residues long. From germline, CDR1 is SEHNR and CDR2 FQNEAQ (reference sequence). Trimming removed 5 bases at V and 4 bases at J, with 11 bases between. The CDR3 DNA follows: TGTGCCAGCAGCCCCCTGGGACTTAATGAAAAACTGTTTTTT. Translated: CASSPLGLNEKLFF. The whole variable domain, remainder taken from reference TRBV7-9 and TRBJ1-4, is DTGVSQNPRHKITKRGQNVTFRCDPISEHNRLYWYRQTLGQGPEFLTYFQNEAQLEKSRLLSDRFSAERPKGSFSTLEIQRTEQGDSAMYLCASSPLGLNEKLFFGSGTQLSVL.

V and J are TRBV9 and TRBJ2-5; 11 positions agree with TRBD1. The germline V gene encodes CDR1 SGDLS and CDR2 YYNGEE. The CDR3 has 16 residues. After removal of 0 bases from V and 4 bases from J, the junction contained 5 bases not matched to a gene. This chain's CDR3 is CASSVVGTGGLETQYF. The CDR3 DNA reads TGTGCCAGCAGCGTAGTTGGGACAGGGGGTCTAGAGACCCAGTACTTC.

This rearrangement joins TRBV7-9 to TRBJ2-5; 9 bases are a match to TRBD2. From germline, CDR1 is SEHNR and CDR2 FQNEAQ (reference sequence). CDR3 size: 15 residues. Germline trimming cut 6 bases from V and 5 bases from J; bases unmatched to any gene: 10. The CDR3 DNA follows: TGTGCCAGCAGTTCCCGTGGGACTAGCTACGAGACCCAGTACTTC. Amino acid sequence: CASSSRGTSYETQYF.

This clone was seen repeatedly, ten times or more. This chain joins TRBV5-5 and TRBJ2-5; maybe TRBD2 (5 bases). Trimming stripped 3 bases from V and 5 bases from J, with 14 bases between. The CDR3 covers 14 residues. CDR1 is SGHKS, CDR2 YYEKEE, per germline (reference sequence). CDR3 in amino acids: CASSSDGVSETQYF. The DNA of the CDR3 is TGTGCCAGCAGCTCGGACGGGGTGAGCGAGACCCAGTACTTC.

CDR3 bases: TGTGCCAGCAGCCACCCCGGAAAGGTCAGGGGGCGTCGGGCTGAAGCTTTCTTT. It encodes CASSHPGKVRGRRAEAFF. The chain couples TRBV3-1 (or the pseudogene TRBV3-2) to TRBJ1-1, with 8 bases matching TRBD1. The trim removed 3 bases at V and 6 bases at J, leaving 18 bases unmatched. The CDR3 is 18 amino acids. Per germline, CDR1 LGHDT and CDR2 YNNKEL (reference sequence).

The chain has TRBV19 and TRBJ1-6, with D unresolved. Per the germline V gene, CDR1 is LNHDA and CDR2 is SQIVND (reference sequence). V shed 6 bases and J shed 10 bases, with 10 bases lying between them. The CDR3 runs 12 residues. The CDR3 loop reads CASSLEASPLHF. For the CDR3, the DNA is TGTGCCAGTAGCCTAGAGGCGTCACCCCTCCACTTT.

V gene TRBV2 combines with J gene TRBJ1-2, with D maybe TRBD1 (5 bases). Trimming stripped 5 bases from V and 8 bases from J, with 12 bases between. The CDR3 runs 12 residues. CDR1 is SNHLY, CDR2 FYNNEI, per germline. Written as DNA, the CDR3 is TGTGCCAGCAGTCCATCGGGGGAGGGCTACACCTTC. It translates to CASSPSGEGYTF.